The 2 T cell receptor beta chains in this list originate from one sample, sequenced in a study of T cell repertoires in cytomegalovirus infection. MiXCR, applied by TCRdb to the reads, yields one record per CDR3 protein. The sample has 150,000 to 200,000 distinct CDR3 sequences; approximately 15% are singletons. The sequenced sample consisted of PBMCs. These receptors came from a human donor in good health (CMV status not recorded). Some clones in this sample may be carry-over from other donors' samples.

This clonotype was recorded a few times. The rearrangement uses TRBV20-1 and TRBJ1-2; D is possibly TRBD1 (5 bases). Germline V gene lookup returns CDR1 DFQATT and CDR2 SNEGSKA (reference sequence). V was shortened by 6 bases and J by 7 bases, with 15 bases between the two germline ends. The CDR3 sequence is 12 residues long. CDR3 in amino acids: CSALRGDGGYTF. CDR3 DNA sequence: TGCAGTGCCCTGAGAGGGGACGGTGGCTACACCTTC.

This clonotype was counted a single time. The chain joins TRBV20-1 to TRBJ2-7; a possible D gene is TRBD2 (7 bases). The germline CDR1 and CDR2 sequences are DFQATT and SNEGSKA (reference sequence). The germline V and J ends were trimmed by 4 bases and 5 bases, with 12 bases remaining between them. CDR3 length: 12 residues. Here the CDR3 reads CSAKGGGNEQYF. CDR3 DNA sequence: TGCAGTGCTAAAGGGGGAGGGAACGAGCAGTACTTC.